These 8 T cell receptor beta chains originate from one sample sequenced in a study of T cell repertoires in cytomegalovirus infection. Via MiXCR, TCRdb re-called the reads, giving one row per CDR3 protein. The profile shows 200,000 to 300,000 distinct CDR3 sequences, 9% to 15% of them singletons. Sample: PBMCs. These receptors came from a human donor in good health (CMV status not recorded). Some clones in this sample may be carry-over from other donors' samples.

The chain has TRBV4-2 and TRBJ2-2, with 10 bases fitting TRBD2. Germline assignment: CDR1 LGHNA and CDR2 YNFKEQ. The CDR3 consists of 18 residues. Losses at the gene ends were 0 bases for V and 7 bases for J; bases not matched to a gene: 11. The CDR3 DNA follows: TGTGCCAGCAGCCAAGAACTCCCAGCGGGAGGGCCGATCGGGGAGCTGTTTTTT. It is translated as CASSQELPAGGPIGELFF.

This chain joins TRBV7-9 and TRBJ2-7, with 8 bases matching TRBD2. Germline assignment: CDR1 SEHNR and CDR2 FQNEAQ (reference sequence). J lost 5 bases, V lost 5 bases, and 8 bases had no gene match. This CDR3 region has 14 residues. The CDR3 bases are TGTGCCAGCAGCCAAAGCGGGAGACTGAACGAGCAGTACTTC. Translated: CASSQSGRLNEQYF.

The gene calls are TRBV24-1 and TRBJ2-3; D call uncertain. This CDR3 contains 16 residues. Per the germline V gene, CDR1 is KGHDR and CDR2 is SFDVKD. V was trimmed by 4 bases and J by 1 base, leaving 14 bases between them. The CDR3 loop is CATSDDLKGGTDTQYF. DNA of the CDR3: TGTGCCACCAGTGACGACCTTAAAGGAGGCACAGATACGCAGTATTTT.

This clonotype was recorded a few times. This chain's CDR3 is CSALNPATNEKLFF. For the CDR3, the DNA is TGCAGTGCTCTGAACCCCGCAACTAATGAAAAACTGTTTTTT. The chain recombines TRBV20-1 with TRBJ1-4; D is ambiguous. The CDR3 sequence is 14 residues long. Germline V gene sequence: CDR1 DFQATT, CDR2 SNEGSKA (reference sequence). V was cut by 5 bases and J by 0 bases, with 10 bases left in between.

This clonotype was seen repeatedly, ten times or more. The chain joins TRBV20-1 to TRBJ2-7; 11 bases match TRBD1. The CDR3 runs to 12 residues. Trimming cost V 5 bases and J 6 bases; bases outside gene matches: 3. CDR1 is DFQATT, CDR2 SNEGSKA, per germline (reference sequence). CDR3 protein: CSAAGTGGEQYF. The CDR3 DNA reads as TGCAGTGCTGCCGGGACAGGGGGCGAGCAGTACTTC.

This clonotype has ten or more counts. CDR3 amino acids: CASGLVPPGVRTGELFF. The CDR3 nucleotides are TGTGCTAGTGGTTTGGTACCTCCGGGAGTGAGAACCGGGGAGCTGTTTTTT. This sequence joins TRBV12-5 and TRBJ2-2, with D perhaps TRBD2 (6 bases). Trimming removed 0 bases from V and 5 bases from J, with 16 bases in between. Germline CDR1 and CDR2: LGHNT and FRNRAP. The CDR3 length is 17 residues.

The table lists this clonotype with a count of one. The rearrangement uses TRBV13 and TRBJ2-7; TRBD2 agrees at 10 bases. CDR3 length: 17 residues. Germline V gene sequence: CDR1 PRHDT, CDR2 FYEKMQ (reference sequence). V lost 5 bases to trimming and J lost 5 bases; unmatched junction nucleotides: 15. CDR3 residues: CASSPAGLADLGDEQYF. DNA for the CDR3: TGTGCCAGCAGCCCCGCCGGACTAGCGGATCTGGGGGACGAGCAGTACTTC. The full variable domain, with the rest looked up from reference TRBV13 and TRBJ2-7, is AAGVIQSPRHLIKEKRETATLKCYPIPRHDTVYWYQQGPGQDPQFLISFYEKMQSDKGSIPDRFSAQQFSDYHSELNMSSLELGDSALYFCASSPAGLADLGDEQYFGPGTRLTVT.

This clonotype was seen only a few times. The rearrangement joins TRBV5-1 to TRBJ1-6; no clear D gene. V lost 4 bases and J 2 bases, leaving 13 bases between the germline ends. The CDR3 is 16 residues long. Germline V gene data show CDR1 as SGHRS and CDR2 as YFSETQ. In DNA, the CDR3 is TGCGCCAGCAGCGTCAACCGGGAAACCTATAATTCACCCCTCCACTTT. This gives the protein CASSVNRETYNSPLHF.